The 12 T cell receptor beta chains in this list originate from one sample, sequenced in a study of blood T cell repertoires in COVID-19. Measured with immunoSEQ multiplex PCR; TCRdb has only the in-frame clones, and not every one. The sample has just over 85,000 clones, nearly 90% seen once. Material for sequencing was peripheral blood. The receptors were sampled from a man in his fifties or sixties with acute or convalescent COVID-19.

The rearrangement joins TRBV11-2 to TRBJ2-7; D remains ambiguous. The CDR3 extends over 13 amino acids. V dropped 5 bases and J dropped 0 bases, with 8 bases sitting between them. CDR1 and CDR2 (germline): SGHAT, FQNNGV. CDR3 bases: TGTGCCAGCAGCCCCACAGTCTCCTACGAGCAGTACTTC. Translating gives CASSPTVSYEQYF.

This sequence joins TRBV7-3 and TRBJ2-3, with D possibly TRBD2 on 5 matching bases. V was trimmed by 7 bases and J by 6 bases, leaving 14 bases between them. The CDR3 loop spans 13 amino acids. The germline V gene encodes CDR1 SGHTA and CDR2 FQGTGA. The CDR3 DNA reads TGTGCCAGCAAGGATGGTCGAGGGGATACGCAGTATTTT. It encodes CASKDGRGDTQYF.

This chain connects TRBV5-1 to TRBJ1-2, with 7 bases identical to TRBD1. This CDR3 region has 15 residues. Per germline, CDR1 SGHRS and CDR2 YFSETQ. Trimming took 4 bases from V and 4 from J; bases not matched to a gene: 10. In nucleotides, the CDR3 is TGCGCCAGCAGCGACCGGGACAGAGGGGGCTATGGCTACACCTTC. It codes for CASSDRDRGGYGYTF.

The V and J genes are TRBV6-7 and TRBJ1-1, with D perhaps matching TRBD1 (6 bases). TRBV6-7 is marked as an open reading frame, function uncertain. Trimming removed 2 bases at V and 6 bases at J, with 34 bases between. The CDR3 runs 21 residues. CDR3: CASSYPVGLNRVVKAEAEAFF. The CDR3 DNA is TGTGCCAGCAGTTACCCAGTGGGGCTAAACAGGGTCGTTAAGGCGGAAGCTGAAGCTTTCTTT.

This chain uses TRBV4-1 with TRBJ1-2, with 10 bases aligning to TRBD1. V lost 3 bases, J lost 8 bases, and 12 bases stayed unmatched. Germline V lookup: CDR1 MGHRA, CDR2 YSYEKL. There are 16 residues in the CDR3. DNA of the CDR3: TGCGCCAGCAGCCAGGATAAGACAGGGGGCTTGAACGGCTACACCTTC. Translating gives CASSQDKTGGLNGYTF.

The chain recombines TRBV4-1 with TRBJ2-2, with TRBD1 as a possible D gene (6 bases). The V gene lost 0 bases and the J gene lost 2 bases, with 13 bases spanning the gap. This CDR3 has 17 residues. Germline CDR1 is MGHRA and CDR2 is YSYEKL. The CDR3 nucleotides read TGCGCCAGCAGCCAAGACAGGGGTCAGTCAAACACCGGGGAGCTGTTTTTT. This encodes CASSQDRGQSNTGELFF.

The chain employs TRBV28 and TRBJ1-2; TRBD1 aligns across 9 bases. Per the germline V gene, CDR1 is MDHEN and CDR2 is SYDVKM. The length of the CDR3 is 15 residues. V lost 2 bases to trimming and J lost 2 bases; unmatched junction nucleotides: 3. Here the CDR3 reads CASSLVGQGNYGYTF. CDR3 bases: TGTGCCAGCAGTTTAGTGGGACAGGGAAACTATGGCTACACCTTC.

The chain has TRBV28 and TRBJ1-2; 11 bases are shared with TRBD1. The CDR3 totals 16 residues. In germline, CDR1 is MDHEN, CDR2 SYDVKM. V lost 5 bases, J lost 4 bases, and 9 bases stayed unmatched. The CDR3 sequence: CASSAFRGQGAYGYTF. DNA for the CDR3: TGTGCCAGCAGTGCCTTTCGTGGACAGGGGGCCTATGGCTACACCTTC.

V is TRBV19 and J is TRBJ1-2; 7 nucleotides agree with TRBD1. This CDR3 has 15 amino acids. The germline CDR1 and CDR2 sequences are LNHDA and SQIVND (reference sequence). After removal of 9 bases from V and 5 bases from J, the junction contained 15 bases not matched to a gene. The CDR3 nucleotides are TGTGCCAGCAACCAGGGATCCCAGGGGGTGTATGGCTACACCTTC. Translation gives CASNQGSQGVYGYTF.

J is TRBJ2-1 and V is TRBV29-1, with D maybe TRBD1 (7 bases). Trimming left V 3 bases short and J 7 bases short, with 19 bases between. Germline CDR1 SQVTM, CDR2 ANQGSEA. This CDR3 comprises 15 residues. CDR3 region: CSVDRRQGGGNEQFF. As DNA, the CDR3 is TGCAGCGTTGATAGAAGGCAGGGGGGAGGTAATGAGCAGTTCTTC.

This rearrangement joins TRBV5-1 to TRBJ1-2; 8 bases match TRBD1. Trimming cost V 2 bases and J 7 bases; bases outside gene matches: 7. The CDR3 has 14 amino acids. Germline CDR1 and CDR2: SGHRS and YFSETQ. The CDR3 is CASSFGQGNGGYTF. In DNA, the CDR3 is TGCGCCAGCAGCTTCGGACAGGGAAATGGTGGCTACACCTTC.

The gene calls are TRBV5-4 and TRBJ2-7; 7 nucleotides match TRBD1. V shed 9 bases and J 0 bases; nucleotides not matched to a gene: 6. CDR1 and CDR2 from the germline V gene are SGHNT and YYREEE (reference sequence). This CDR3 is built from 13 residues. The chain's CDR3 is CATRQGSSYEQYF. The CDR3 coding sequence is TGTGCCACTCGACAGGGTAGCTCCTACGAGCAGTACTTC.